This T cell receptor (beta chain) was sequenced in a study of human T cells and chemical hapten exposure. MiXCR, run by TCRdb on the RACE reads, gives a single entry per CDR3 protein. The table shows 50,000 or so distinct CDR3 sequences, with approximately 11% occurring only once. Time point described: patch test 1, 2 weeks after DPC sensitization. Treatment given: therapeutic diphenylcyclopropenone sensitization with weekly scalp DPC. Whole blood that had not been fractionated was the source of extracted total RNA. The ends lost 9 bases at V and 6 bases at J; junction bases unmatched: 13. Germline loops: CDR1 MNHEY, CDR2 SMNVEV (reference sequence). There are 14 residues in the CDR3. This clonotype has only a few counts.

This sequence was found in a woman in her 40s with alopecia areata. Some clones in this sample may be carry-over from other donors' samples. The sequencing used whole blood, collected in connection with sensitization to the hapten diphenylcyclopropenone (DPC). The chain is built from TRBV27 and TRBJ2-7; 8 nucleotides agree with TRBD2. CDR3 in DNA: TGTGCCAGTACCGCGGGGGGCGAGGCTGTCGAGCAGTACTTC. The encoded protein is CASTAGGEAVEQYF.